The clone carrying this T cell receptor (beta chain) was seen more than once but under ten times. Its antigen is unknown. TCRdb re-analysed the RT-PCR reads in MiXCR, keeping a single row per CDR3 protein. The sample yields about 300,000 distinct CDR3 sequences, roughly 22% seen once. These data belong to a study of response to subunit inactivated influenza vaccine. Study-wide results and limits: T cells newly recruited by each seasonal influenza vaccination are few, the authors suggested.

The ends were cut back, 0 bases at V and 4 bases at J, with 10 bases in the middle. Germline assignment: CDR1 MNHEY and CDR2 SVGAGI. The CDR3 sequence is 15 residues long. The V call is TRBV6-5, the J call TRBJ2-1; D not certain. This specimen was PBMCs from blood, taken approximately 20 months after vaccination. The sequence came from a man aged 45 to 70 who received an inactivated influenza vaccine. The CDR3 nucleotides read TGTGCCAGCAGTTACTCGAACCAGCAGTACAATGAGCAGTTCTTC. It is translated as CASSYSNQQYNEQFF.